Following are 9 T cell receptor beta chains from one sample sequenced in a study of blood T cell repertoires in COVID-19 (dated by TCRdb to about 2020). Libraries were prepared through the immunoSEQ multiplex PCR assay. TCRdb mirrors the immuneACCESS table, restricted to in-frame sequences. Some clones are absent from its copies; in checked studies, under half trace to an unresolved V gene, and the reason for the others is unknown. The sample data list 250,000 to 300,000 clones, and 89% of these were observed just once. Approximately 13% of the sample rests with the top ten. The sequenced material came from peripheral blood. These receptors were obtained from a woman aged 60 to 75 with acute or convalescent COVID-19.

The rearrangement links TRBV28 to TRBJ2-7; tentative D call: TRBD2 (5 bases). Germline CDR1 and CDR2: MDHEN and SYDVKM. V shed 6 bases and J shed 6 bases, with 18 bases lying between them. This CDR3 region has 14 residues. The chain's CDR3 is CASSRAEPSPEQYF. In nucleotides, the CDR3 is TGTGCCAGCAGCAGAGCGGAGCCGTCCCCCGAGCAGTACTTC.

The rearrangement links TRBV7-2 to TRBJ1-3, with no clear D. This CDR3 region has 16 residues. Germline CDR1 is SGHTA and CDR2 is FQGNSA. V was shortened by 1 base and J by 3 bases, with 13 bases between the two germline ends. The CDR3 spells CASSLGIGRIGNTIYF. The CDR3 DNA reads as TGTGCCAGCAGCTTAGGCATCGGTAGAATTGGAAACACCATATATTTT.

Here the CDR3 DNA reads TGTGCCATCAGTGACGAGAGGGATACGCAGTATTTT. It translates to CAISDERDTQYF. The V and J genes are TRBV10-3 and TRBJ2-3; no clear D gene. The length of the CDR3 is 12 residues. The germline CDR1 and CDR2 sequences are ENHRY and SYGVKD. V lost 3 bases to trimming and J lost 6 bases, with 7 bases between them.

V gene TRBV7-2 combines with J gene TRBJ1-1, with a weak D call TRBD1 (5 bases). This CDR3 is built from 13 residues. Germline assignment: CDR1 SGHTA and CDR2 FQGNSA. Trimming left V 1 base short and J 3 bases short, with 6 bases between. The CDR3 spells CASSLVGDTEAFF. The CDR3 nucleotides are TGTGCCAGCAGCTTAGTAGGGGACACTGAAGCTTTCTTT. Complete variable domain (other parts from reference TRBV7-2 and TRBJ1-1): GAGVSQSPSNKVTEKGKDVELRCDPISGHTALYWYRQSLGQGLEFLIYFQGNSAPDKSGLPSDRFSAERTGGSVSTLTIQRTQQEDSAVYLCASSLVGDTEAFFGQGTRLTVV.

This clone was found once. This chain links TRBV11-2 with TRBJ2-1; 12 bases align to TRBD2. The CDR3 spans 15 residues. V trimming: 6 bases; J trimming: 5 bases; junction bases outside the gene matches: 5. Looked up from germline, CDR1 is SGHAT and CDR2 is FQNNGV. The CDR3 nucleotides read TGTGCCAGCAGTCAGACTAGCGGGAGTAACAATGAGCAGTTCTTC. Translating gives CASSQTSGSNNEQFF.

This chain uses TRBV7-2 with TRBJ1-5; 9 bases match TRBD1. This CDR3 spans 17 amino acids. Germline V gene data show CDR1 as SGHTA and CDR2 as FQGNSA. V shed 6 bases, J shed 2 bases, and the junction held 11 bases outside the gene matches. The CDR3 region is CASRPTTGGRGNQPQHF. For the CDR3, the DNA is TGTGCCAGCAGACCGACGACAGGGGGTAGGGGCAATCAGCCCCAGCATTTT.

The rearrangement links TRBV6-2 or TRBV6-3 to TRBJ2-5; 13 bases line up with TRBD2. The length of the CDR3 is 16 residues. The V and J ends lost 4 bases and 1 base, in that order; junction bases with no gene match: 3. CDR1 MNHEY and CDR2 SVGEGT come from the germline V gene. Written as DNA, the CDR3 is TGTGCCAGCAGTTTAGGACTAGCGGGAGTCCAAGAGACCCAGTACTTC. Residues: CASSLGLAGVQETQYF.

In regard to this clone: Given a far larger clone just one base away, this is likely a sequencing read error. The chain combines TRBV6-5 with TRBJ2-7; weak D call: TRBD1 (5 bases). Germline lookup yields CDR1 MNHEY and CDR2 SVGAGI. V was cut by 8 bases and J by 2 bases, with 7 bases left in between. This CDR3 has 11 amino acids. The CDR3 region has the DNA TGTGCCAGCGAACAGGCCTACGAGCAGTACTTC. Translating it yields CASEQAYEQYF.

The J gene is TRBJ2-1, the V gene TRBV28, with TRBD1 matching over 10 bases. In germline, CDR1 is MDHEN, CDR2 SYDVKM. The CDR3 is 17 residues long. Trimming at V came to 7 bases and at J to 0 bases, leaving 9 bases not matched to a gene. The DNA of the CDR3 is TGTGCCAGCAATACCGCTCGGACAGGGGGCTCCTACAATGAGCAGTTCTTC. Translation: CASNTARTGGSYNEQFF. The full variable domain, rest sourced from reference TRBV28 and TRBJ2-1, is DVKVTQSSRYLVKRTGEKVFLECVQDMDHENMFWYRQDPGLGLRLIYFSYDVKMKEKGDIPEGYSVSREKKERFSLILESASTNQTSMYLCASNTARTGGSYNEQFFGPGTRLTVL.